Included here is one TCR beta chain sequence, with context. Participants came from around 25 US areas, aged about 18 to 90 years. This entry belongs to a study of blood T cell repertoires in COVID-19. Overall study: Cohort 3 donors were reported recovered after two negative PCRs, clearance, or symptom resolution.

Per germline, CDR1 SGHVS and CDR2 FQNEAQ. V shed 5 bases and J shed 0 bases, with 20 bases lying between them. The CDR3 consists of 18 residues. Clones were read by immunoSEQ multiplex PCR, and TCRdb kept only the in-frame ones, dropping some. This table holds under 400,000 clones, about 90% found once. The clonotype was recovered from a man aged 40-55 years in a cohort exposed to, infected with or recovered from COVID-19 (not recorded which). Sequencing was done on a sample of PBMCs or T cells enriched from blood (not recorded which). V and J are TRBV7-8 and TRBJ2-1, with a tentative D call TRBD2 (6 bases). The CDR3: CASSPPTGGRNSYNEQFF. The CDR3 DNA sequence: TGTGCCAGCAGCCCCCCTACAGGAGGGCGGAACTCCTACAATGAGCAGTTCTTC.